The rows below give T cell receptor beta chains drawn from one sample of a study of control samples from healthy donors and cancer patients. This table comes from immunoSEQ multiplex PCR, and its TCRdb copy is limited to in-frame clones, with some not included. The sample lists about 170,000 clones, approximately 94% seen once, with around 1.5% in the top ten. Sequenced sample: blood. These receptors were collected from a woman between 18 and 29 years old in good health. The CDR3 runs from the conserved cysteine through the conserved F or W. The D gene is left open where the match is weak. Clone size, where shown, is once, few, many, or a class for clones that have expanded.

CDR3 DNA: TGTGCCAGCAGCTTATTAAGGGGGCGGACTGAAGCTTTCTTT; CDR3 protein: CASSLLRGRTEAFF; clone size: .; J gene: TRBJ1-1; D gene: TRBD1; V gene: TRBV7-9
CDR3 DNA: TGTGCCAGTAGTATAGGCGGGACAGGGGCAGCAGATACGCAGTATTTT; CDR3 protein: CASSIGGTGAADTQYF; clone size: .; J gene: TRBJ2-3; D gene: TRBD1; V gene: TRBV19
CDR3 DNA: TGTGCCAGCAGCTTGGTCGCATCCTTCTGGTATGGCTACACCTTC; CDR3 protein: CASSLVASFWYGYTF; clone size: .; J gene: TRBJ1-2; D gene: .; V gene: TRBV5-6
CDR3 DNA: TGTGCCAGTAGTATCCAGGGTGACCCCTCCTACGAGCAGTACTTC; CDR3 protein: CASSIQGDPSYEQYF; clone size: .; J gene: TRBJ2-7; D gene: .; V gene: TRBV19
CDR3 DNA: TGTGCCAGCAGCAACCACGGGACAGGCAACTATGGCTACACCTTC; CDR3 protein: CASSNHGTGNYGYTF; clone size: .; J gene: TRBJ1-2; D gene: TRBD1; V gene: TRBV3-1/TRBV3-2
CDR3 DNA: TGTGCCAGCAGCTCGCTTGGAGGGAGGTCAGAGACCCAGTACTTC; CDR3 protein: CASSSLGGRSETQYF; clone size: .; J gene: TRBJ2-5; D gene: .; V gene: TRBV7-2
CDR3 DNA: TGTGCCAGCGGAATACCCGGGGGGCGCTTAGAAGGCTACACCTTC; CDR3 protein: CASGIPGGRLEGYTF; clone size: .; J gene: TRBJ1-2; D gene: .; V gene: TRBV27
CDR3 DNA: TGTGCCAGCAGTTGGGGGGCCGGGGAGCTGTTTTTT; CDR3 protein: CASSWGAGELFF; clone size: few; J gene: TRBJ2-2; D gene: .; V gene: TRBV6-2/TRBV6-3
CDR3 DNA: TGTGCCAGCATATTATGGGGCATTACTGAAGCTTTCTTT; CDR3 protein: CASILWGITEAFF; clone size: .; J gene: TRBJ1-1; D gene: .; V gene: TRBV5-6
CDR3 DNA: TGTGCCAGCAGTTTCCCAGGCTATGGCTACACCTTC; CDR3 protein: CASSFPGYGYTF; clone size: .; J gene: TRBJ1-2; D gene: .; V gene: TRBV12-3/TRBV12-4
CDR3 DNA: TGTGCCAGCAGCCAAGATTACGGAGAGACCCAGTACTTC; CDR3 protein: CASSQDYGETQYF; clone size: .; J gene: TRBJ2-5; D gene: .; V gene: TRBV4-2
CDR3 DNA: TGTGCCAGCAGATTGGGGAACGTCCTGACTTTC; CDR3 protein: CASRLGNVLTF; clone size: .; J gene: TRBJ2-6; D gene: .; V gene: TRBV6-6
CDR3 DNA: TGTGCCAGCAGTCCGCGGGGGAGGGTCCCAGATACGCAGTATTTT; CDR3 protein: CASSPRGRVPDTQYF; clone size: .; J gene: TRBJ2-3; D gene: TRBD2; V gene: TRBV28
CDR3 DNA: TGTGCCAGCAGCTTAACCGGCGGTAATTCACCCCTCCACTTT; CDR3 protein: CASSLTGGNSPLHF; clone size: .; J gene: TRBJ1-6; D gene: .; V gene: TRBV5-6
CDR3 DNA: TGCGCCAGCAAAGCTAGCGGGAGAAAAGAGACCCAGTACTTC; CDR3 protein: CASKASGRKETQYF; clone size: .; J gene: TRBJ2-5; D gene: TRBD2; V gene: TRBV5-1
CDR3 DNA: TGTGCCAGCAGTTACGGGGGTTACATTAACTATGGCTACACCTTC; CDR3 protein: CASSYGGYINYGYTF; clone size: .; J gene: TRBJ1-2; D gene: .; V gene: TRBV6-2/TRBV6-3
CDR3 DNA: TGTGCCAGCAGTGATTCTAGGAGCAATCAGCCCCAGCATTTT; CDR3 protein: CASSDSRSNQPQHF; clone size: .; J gene: TRBJ1-5; D gene: .; V gene: TRBV6-1
CDR3 DNA: TGTGCCAGCGATTGGCCAGTGACTAACTATGGCTACACCTTC; CDR3 protein: CASDWPVTNYGYTF; clone size: once; J gene: TRBJ1-2; D gene: .; V gene: TRBV6-5
CDR3 DNA: TGTGCCAGCTCACCATCCAGACAGGGTGATTTAGCTTTCTTT; CDR3 protein: CASSPSRQGDLAFF; clone size: .; J gene: TRBJ1-1; D gene: TRBD1; V gene: TRBV18
CDR3 DNA: TGTGCTAGTGGTTTTAAGACAGACGTGTTTTTT; CDR3 protein: CASGFKTDVFF; clone size: .; J gene: TRBJ1-4; D gene: .; V gene: TRBV12-5
CDR3 DNA: TGTGCCAGTAGTATGACCGGGACACTAAACACTGAAGCTTTCTTT; CDR3 protein: CASSMTGTLNTEAFF; clone size: once; J gene: TRBJ1-1; D gene: .; V gene: TRBV19
CDR3 DNA: TGTGCCAGTAGTATAGTCCTAGGCCTCCAAGAGACCCAGTACTTC; CDR3 protein: CASSIVLGLQETQYF; clone size: .; J gene: TRBJ2-5; D gene: .; V gene: TRBV19
CDR3 DNA: TGTGCCAGCAGCCCCGAAGGACAGGTTCAAGTAAGTGAAGCTTTCTTT; CDR3 protein: CASSPEGQVQVSEAFF; clone size: .; J gene: TRBJ1-1; D gene: TRBD1; V gene: TRBV9
CDR3 DNA: TGTGCCAGTAGCATCAGGGGTGACTATGGCTACACCTTC; CDR3 protein: CASSIRGDYGYTF; clone size: few; J gene: TRBJ1-2; D gene: .; V gene: TRBV19
CDR3 DNA: TGTGCCAGCAGCGTAGACCCCCGGTTCGAGCAGTACTTC; CDR3 protein: CASSVDPRFEQYF; clone size: once; J gene: TRBJ2-7; D gene: .; V gene: TRBV9
CDR3 DNA: TGTGCCATCAGGGGTTTCACCGGGGAGCTGTTTTTT; CDR3 protein: CAIRGFTGELFF; clone size: .; J gene: TRBJ2-2; D gene: .; V gene: TRBV10-3